Presented here are 23 T cell receptor beta chains from one specimen sequenced in a study of identifying expanded T cells in peripheral blood. The protocol was immunoSEQ multiplex PCR, while the TCRdb copy is restricted to in-frame clones and leaves out a portion. The sample consists of 100,000 or so clones, 70% to 90% of them appearing once. Sequenced material: blood. Every receptor here comes from a person aged 18-70 years in good health.

V gene TRBV7-2 combines with J gene TRBJ2-5; 8 nucleotides match TRBD2. CDR3 length: 16 amino acids. The J segment lost 1 base and the V segment lost 2 bases, leaving 6 bases of the junction unmatched. Germline lookup yields CDR1 SGHTA and CDR2 FQGNSA. The CDR3, as DNA: TGTGCCAGCAGCTTAAGGCTAAGCGGGGGCCAAGAGACCCAGTACTTC. Its protein product is CASSLRLSGGQETQYF.

The genes are TRBV19 and TRBJ2-5; D gene ambiguous. Trimming cost V 6 bases and J 9 bases, with 14 bases left between them. CDR3 length equals 12 residues. From germline, CDR1 is LNHDA and CDR2 SQIVND (reference sequence). This CDR3 reads CASSPNLVSQYF. CDR3 DNA sequence: TGTGCCAGTAGCCCCAACTTGGTGTCCCAGTACTTC.

This chain uses TRBV4-3 with TRBJ2-7, with 10 bases that match TRBD1. The length of the CDR3 is 15 residues. V trimming: 2 bases; J trimming: 4 bases; junction bases outside the gene matches: 5. In germline, CDR1 is LGHNA, CDR2 YSLEER. CDR3 sequence (DNA): TGCGCCAGCAGCCAACCGGGACAGGGGAGATACGAGCAGTACTTC. It codes for CASSQPGQGRYEQYF.

The chain joins TRBV4-2 to TRBJ2-1; TRBD1 aligns across 7 bases. The CDR3 extends over 15 amino acids. From germline, CDR1 is LGHNA and CDR2 YNFKEQ. Trimming took 4 bases from V and 4 from J; bases not matched to a gene: 7. CDR3 DNA sequence: TGTGCCAGCAGCCCCTCGGGCAGGGGGTACAATGAGCAGTTCTTC. This sequence encodes CASSPSGRGYNEQFF.

This chain joins TRBV14 and TRBJ2-3; D not certain. The V end lost 1 base, the J end lost 3 bases, and 2 bases lay between the germline ends. Looked up from germline, CDR1 is SGHDN and CDR2 is FVKESK. The length of the CDR3 is 12 residues. CDR3 DNA sequence: TGTGCCAGCAGCCAAGTAACAGATACGCAGTATTTT. Its translation: CASSQVTDTQYF.

The chain joins TRBV10-2 to TRBJ2-3, with D uncertain. CDR1 is WSHSY, CDR2 SAAADI, per germline. Trimming cost V 10 bases and J 4 bases, with 15 bases left between them. CDR3 length: 13 residues. CDR3 loop: CATTSGYADTQYF. The CDR3 coding sequence is TGCGCCACCACGTCCGGGTATGCAGATACGCAGTATTTT.

The chain uses TRBV18 and TRBJ1-1; D unresolved. V lost 8 bases, J lost 8 bases, and 15 bases lay in between. This CDR3 is 12 amino acids long. Germline V gene lookup returns CDR1 KGHSH and CDR2 LQKENI. The CDR3 nucleotides are TGTGCCAGCGGCCCCCTAGAGCCCGAAGCTTTCTTT. Protein: CASGPLEPEAFF.

J is TRBJ2-3 and V is TRBV11-2, with D possibly matching TRBD1 (5 bases). Per germline, CDR1 SGHAT and CDR2 FQNNGV. V lost 0 bases and J lost 7, with 23 bases in between. The CDR3 has 18 residues. The chain's CDR3 is CASSLEGGTFRRANTQYF. CDR3 DNA sequence: TGTGCCAGCAGCTTAGAGGGTGGCACTTTCCGCAGGGCAAATACGCAGTATTTT.

J is TRBJ2-5 and V is TRBV5-6, with D perhaps TRBD1 (5 bases). The V gene's germline CDR1 is SGHDT and CDR2 YYEEEE. Trimming stripped 0 bases from V and 5 bases from J, with 20 bases between. The CDR3 loop spans 17 amino acids. The CDR3 DNA reads TGTGCCAGCAGCTTGGCCGGCGGACACAGCTCCGGGGAGACCCAGTACTTC. This translates into CASSLAGGHSSGETQYF.

The chain links TRBV7-9 to TRBJ2-3; D is perhaps TRBD1 (5 bases). The CDR3 is made up of 17 amino acids. CDR1 SEHNR and CDR2 FQNEAQ come from the germline V gene (reference sequence). Trimming took off 5 bases at V and 2 bases at J, with 20 bases between the two ends. The CDR3 sequence: CASSQGPGREYTDTQYF. The CDR3 coding sequence is TGTGCCAGCAGCCAAGGACCAGGCAGGGAATACACAGATACGCAGTATTTT.

The CDR3 here is CASSATTGGPYEQYF. CDR3 nucleotide sequence: TGTGCCAGCAGTGCTACAACAGGGGGCCCCTACGAGCAGTACTTC. The V and J genes are TRBV25-1 and TRBJ2-7; 9 bases fit TRBD1. The ends lost 4 bases at V and 2 bases at J; junction bases unmatched: 6. The CDR3 is 15 residues long. The germline V gene has CDR1 MGHDK and CDR2 SYGVNS.

The chain recombines TRBV5-4 with TRBJ2-7; 14 bases fit TRBD2. The J segment lost 3 bases and the V segment lost 0 bases, leaving 2 bases of the junction unmatched. The CDR3 runs to 16 residues. CDR1 and CDR2 from the germline V gene are SGHNT and YYREEE (reference sequence). The CDR3 loop reads CASSLGTSGGNYEQYF. In DNA form, the CDR3 reads TGTGCCAGCAGCTTGGGGACTAGCGGGGGGAACTACGAGCAGTACTTC.

The chain employs TRBV13 and TRBJ1-1; D remains unclear. The length of the CDR3 is 16 residues. The germline gives CDR1 PRHDT, CDR2 FYEKMQ (reference sequence). V was cut by 0 bases and J by 2 bases, with 13 bases left in between. CDR3 coding DNA: TGTGCCAGCAGCTTAGGTCGGGCCCTATCAAACACTGAAGCTTTCTTT. It is translated as CASSLGRALSNTEAFF.

In the case of this clone: With a much larger clone just one base away, this may be a read error. Other nucleotide sequences in the sample specify the same CDR3. The chain employs TRBV6-5 and TRBJ1-1; no clear D gene. V dropped 0 bases and J dropped 0 bases, with 2 bases sitting between them. This CDR3 is built from 13 residues. Germline CDR1 MNHEY, CDR2 SVGAGI. Here the CDR3 reads CASSYSVNTEAFF. As DNA, the CDR3 is TGTGCCAGCAGTTACTCGGTGAACACTGAAGCTTTCTTT.

This chain connects TRBV7-2 to TRBJ1-5; D may be TRBD1 (5 bases). Germline-derived CDR1 and CDR2 are SGHTA and FQGNSA. Between the trimmed V and J ends, which lost 3 bases and 2 bases, there was a span of 8 bases. CDR3 length equals 14 residues. The CDR3 reads CASSFQGRNQPQHF. The CDR3 bases are TGTGCCAGCAGCTTCCAGGGCCGCAATCAGCCCCAGCATTTT.

The chain recombines TRBV7-2 with TRBJ2-1, with TRBD2 matching over 16 bases. Germline CDR1 SGHTA, CDR2 FQGNSA. The CDR3 spans 17 residues. After removal of 5 bases from V and 9 bases from J, the junction contained 10 bases not matched to a gene. The CDR3 DNA reads TGTGCCAGCAGCCCGCCGGGACTAGCGGGGGGGCAGAGTGAGCAGTTCTTC. This sequence encodes CASSPPGLAGGQSEQFF.

The chain employs TRBV7-2 and TRBJ2-1; the match to TRBD1 covers 7 bases. Germline V CDR1 and CDR2: SGHTA, FQGNSA. This CDR3 has 13 amino acids. V was clipped by 4 bases and J by 10 bases; unmatched bases: 7. CDR3 bases: TGTGCCAGCAGCTCTACAGGGGTAAGGGAGCAGTTCTTC. Protein product: CASSSTGVREQFF.

The chain combines TRBV7-2 with TRBJ1-1; D is perhaps TRBD1 (6 bases). With 3 bases removed from V and 1 base from J, the gap between germline ends came to 9 bases. This CDR3 has 14 residues. Per the germline V gene, CDR1 is SGHTA and CDR2 is FQGNSA. CDR3 loop: CASSFGQPNTEAFF. For the CDR3, the DNA is TGTGCCAGCAGCTTCGGACAGCCGAACACTGAAGCTTTCTTT.

The J gene is TRBJ1-3, the V gene TRBV6-1, with D possibly matching TRBD1 (6 bases). The CDR3 covers 13 residues. With 6 bases removed from V and 5 bases from J, the gap between germline ends came to 11 bases. Germline loops: CDR1 MNHNS, CDR2 SASEGT. CDR3 loop: CASRFDRRNTIYF. CDR3 sequence (DNA): TGTGCCAGCAGGTTTGACAGGCGAAACACCATATATTTT.

The chain combines TRBV2 with TRBJ2-3; D not resolved. CDR3 size: 12 residues. Between the trimmed V and J ends, which lost 3 bases and 4 bases, there was a span of 5 bases. Germline V gene data show CDR1 as SNHLY and CDR2 as FYNNEI. CDR3 in DNA: TGTGCCAGCAGTGAGCAGCCAGATACGCAGTATTTT. It yields the protein CASSEQPDTQYF. Full variable domain (outside the CDR3, taken from reference TRBV2 and TRBJ2-3): EPEVTQTPSHQVTQMGQEVILRCVPISNHLYFYWYRQILGQKVEFLVSFYNNEISEKSEIFDDQFSVERPDGSNFTLKIRSTKLEDSAMYFCASSEQPDTQYFGPGTRLTVL.

V and J are TRBV11-2 and TRBJ1-2; D is unclear. The CDR3 contains 15 residues. Trimming pared 4 bases from V and 1 base from J, leaving 13 bases between. Germline lookup yields CDR1 SGHAT and CDR2 FQNNGV. The CDR3: CASSSILGVNYGYTF. The CDR3 DNA reads TGTGCCAGCAGCTCCATTCTCGGGGTTAACTATGGCTACACCTTC.

The V gene is TRBV7-2, the J gene TRBJ2-7; either TRBD1 or TRBD2 may fit D (5 bases each). Germline values: CDR1 SGHTA, CDR2 FQGNSA. The CDR3 is 15 residues long. Trimming cost V 3 bases and J 0 bases, with 12 bases left between them. The CDR3 region is CASSLRGEYSYEQYF. The CDR3 coding sequence is TGTGCCAGCAGCTTGAGGGGCGAATACTCCTACGAGCAGTACTTC. Looking up the rest from reference TRBV7-2 and TRBJ2-7 gives the full variable domain: GAGVSQSPSNKVTEKGKDVELRCDPISGHTALYWYRQSLGQGLEFLIYFQGNSAPDKSGLPSDRFSAERTGGSVSTLTIQRTQQEDSAVYLCASSLRGEYSYEQYFGPGTRLTVT.

The chain's CDR3 is CASSIPRTGNTEAFF. The CDR3 DNA follows: TGTGCCAGTAGTATCCCCCGAACAGGGAACACTGAAGCTTTCTTT. The chain has TRBV19 and TRBJ1-1, with a tentative D call TRBD1 (5 bases). Germline V gene sequence: CDR1 LNHDA, CDR2 SQIVND (reference sequence). The CDR3 consists of 15 residues. Trimming took 3 bases from V and 1 from J, leaving 12 bases between them. The full variable domain, with the rest looked up from reference TRBV19 and TRBJ1-1, is DGGITQSPKYLFRKEGQNVTLSCEQNLNHDAMYWYRQDPGQGLRLIYYSQIVNDFQKGDIAEGYSVSREKKESFPLTVTSAQKNPTAFYLCASSIPRTGNTEAFFGQGTRLTVV.